This TCR beta chain stems from a study of T-cell memory formation after mild COVID-19. About the research overall: Across donors, TCR clusters were largely donor specific.

Study observations and caveats: Several responding clones turned up in pre-infection memory, indicating that cross-reactive memory may have taken part.

The authors produced TCR alpha and TCR beta cDNA libraries with sample barcodes and UMIs by 5'RACE using constant-segment primers. TCRdb passed the 5' RACE reads through MiXCR, listing each CDR3 protein once. The table includes some 120,000 distinct CDR3 sequences, roughly 15% detected once. In germline, CDR1 is MNHEY, CDR2 SMNVEV (reference sequence). Trimming removed 5 bases from V and 6 bases from J, with 10 bases in between. The CDR3 loop spans 13 amino acids. Of note for this clonotype: Antigen: not known.

The sequenced material came from PBMCs or a T cell subset sorted from them (not recorded which). The sequence derives from an adult woman who had mild COVID-19 (a few samples of this study predate the infection). Cell type and time point are not known. The genes are TRBV27 and TRBJ2-2; D unresolved. CDR3 sequence (DNA): TGTGCCAGCAGTCCTTTTTGGGCCGGGGAGCTGTTTTTT. It yields the protein CASSPFWAGELFF.